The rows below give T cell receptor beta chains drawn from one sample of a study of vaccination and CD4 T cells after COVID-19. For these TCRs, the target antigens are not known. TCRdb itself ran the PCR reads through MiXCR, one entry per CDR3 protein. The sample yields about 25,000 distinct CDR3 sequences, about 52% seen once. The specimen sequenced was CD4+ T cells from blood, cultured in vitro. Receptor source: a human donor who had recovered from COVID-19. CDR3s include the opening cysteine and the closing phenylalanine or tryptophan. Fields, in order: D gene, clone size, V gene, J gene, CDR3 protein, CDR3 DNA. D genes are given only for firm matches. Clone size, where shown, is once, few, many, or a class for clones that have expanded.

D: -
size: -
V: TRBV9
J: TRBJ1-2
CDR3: CASSVDLGTVLSGYTF
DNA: TGTGCCAGCAGCGTAGACCTCGGGACGGTACTATCTGGCTACACCTTC

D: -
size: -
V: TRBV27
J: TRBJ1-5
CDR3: CASSPLNQPQHF
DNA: TGTGCCAGCAGCCCTCTGAATCAGCCCCAGCATTTT

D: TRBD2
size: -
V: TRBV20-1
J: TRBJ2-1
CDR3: CSARVTSARNNEQFF
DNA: TGCAGTGCTAGAGTGACTAGCGCCCGGAACAATGAGCAGTTCTTC

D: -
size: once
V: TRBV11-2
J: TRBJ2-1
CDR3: CASSPRVGSYNEQFF
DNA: TGTGCCAGCAGCCCTAGGGTGGGCTCCTACAATGAGCAGTTCTTC

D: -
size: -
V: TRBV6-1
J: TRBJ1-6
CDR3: CASSHRFSPLHF
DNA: TGTGCCAGCAGTCACAGATTCTCACCCCTCCACTTT

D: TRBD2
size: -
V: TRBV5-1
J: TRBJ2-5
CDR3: CATQPLTSGRVPETQYF
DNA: TGCGCCACCCAACCTTTGACTAGCGGGAGGGTCCCAGAGACCCAGTACTTC

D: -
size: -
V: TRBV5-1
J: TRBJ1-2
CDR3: CASSEDAMGYGYTF
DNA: TGCGCCAGCAGCGAGGACGCTATGGGCTATGGCTACACCTTC

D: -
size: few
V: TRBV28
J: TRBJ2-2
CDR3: CASSLTRITTGELFF
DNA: TGTGCCAGCAGTTTAACGAGGATCACCACCGGGGAGCTGTTTTTT

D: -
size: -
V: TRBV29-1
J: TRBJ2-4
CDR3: CSVVGGANIQYF
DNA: TGCAGCGTTGTTGGGGGCGCAAACATTCAGTACTTC

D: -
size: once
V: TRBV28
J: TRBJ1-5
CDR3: CASSSYREGSNQPQHF
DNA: TGTGCCAGCAGTTCCTACAGGGAGGGTAGCAATCAGCCCCAGCATTTT

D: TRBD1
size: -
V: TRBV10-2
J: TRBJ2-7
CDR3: CASSGTGTHIGEQYF
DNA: TGCGCCAGCAGTGGGACAGGGACTCACATCGGCGAGCAGTACTTC

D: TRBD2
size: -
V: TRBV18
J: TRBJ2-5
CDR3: CASSPLSGTSGIQETQYF
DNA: TGTGCCAGCTCACCACTATCCGGGACTAGCGGGATCCAAGAGACCCAGTACTTC

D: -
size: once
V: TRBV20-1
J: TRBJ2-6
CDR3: CSVVGVEGSGANVLTF
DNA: TGCAGTGTTGTTGGGGTTGAGGGCTCTGGGGCCAACGTCCTGACTTTC

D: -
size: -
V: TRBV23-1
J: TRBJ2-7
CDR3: CARPTGWRSSYEQYF
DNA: TGCGCCCGCCCTACTGGGTGGAGGAGCTCCTACGAGCAGTACTTC

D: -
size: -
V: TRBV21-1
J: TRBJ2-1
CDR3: CASSRAGEAYEQFF
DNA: TGTGCCAGCAGTCGAGCGGGAGAAGCCTATGAGCAGTTCTTC

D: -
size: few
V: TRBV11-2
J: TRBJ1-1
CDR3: CASSFRGNTEAFF
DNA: TGTGCCAGCAGCTTTCGGGGGAACACTGAAGCTTTCTTT

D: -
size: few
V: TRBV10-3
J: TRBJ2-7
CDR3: CAISAEGQRPYEQYF
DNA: TGTGCCATCAGTGCTGAGGGTCAACGTCCCTACGAGCAGTACTTC

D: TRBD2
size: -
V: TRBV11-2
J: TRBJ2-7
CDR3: CASSLITSGAYEQYF
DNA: TGTGCCAGCAGCTTAATCACTAGCGGGGCCTACGAGCAGTACTTC